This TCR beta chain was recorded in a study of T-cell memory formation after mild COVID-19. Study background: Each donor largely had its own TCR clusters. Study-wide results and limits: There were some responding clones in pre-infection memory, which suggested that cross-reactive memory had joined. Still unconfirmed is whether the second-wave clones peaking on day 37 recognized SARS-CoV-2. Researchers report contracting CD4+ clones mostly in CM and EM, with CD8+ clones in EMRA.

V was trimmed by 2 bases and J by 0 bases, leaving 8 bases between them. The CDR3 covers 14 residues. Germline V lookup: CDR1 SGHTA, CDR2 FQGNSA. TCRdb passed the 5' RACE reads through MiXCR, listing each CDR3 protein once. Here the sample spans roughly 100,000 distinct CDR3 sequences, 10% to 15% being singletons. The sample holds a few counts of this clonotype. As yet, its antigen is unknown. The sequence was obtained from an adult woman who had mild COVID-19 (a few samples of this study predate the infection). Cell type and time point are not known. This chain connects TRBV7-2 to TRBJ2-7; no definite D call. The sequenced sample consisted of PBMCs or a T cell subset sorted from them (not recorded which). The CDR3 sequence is CASSLLDGSYEQYF. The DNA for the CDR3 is TGTGCCAGCAGCTTATTGGACGGCTCCTACGAGCAGTACTTC. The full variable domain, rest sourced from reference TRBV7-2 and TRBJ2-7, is GAGVSQSPSNKVTEKGKDVELRCDPISGHTALYWYRQSLGQGLEFLIYFQGNSAPDKSGLPSDRFSAERTGGSVSTLTIQRTQQEDSAVYLCASSLLDGSYEQYFGPGTRLTVT.